This TCR beta chain was recovered during a study of blood T cell repertoires in COVID-19. In the study overall: The study drew acute and convalescent COVID-19 samples from the United States, Italy and Spain. PBMCs, B-cell-depleted T cells, or T cells were the source of the cDNA or gDNA that made up the material.

The ends lost 1 base at V and 7 bases at J; junction bases unmatched: 1. The CDR3 spans 14 residues. Germline V gene lookup returns CDR1 SGHTA and CDR2 FQGNSA. Original data processing: How many nucleated cells were present was estimated from reference gene primer amplification. Profiled with immunoSEQ multiplex PCR; TCRdb holds only in-frame clones, not every one. Clonal size and the V and J genes are those of that table, whereas D and trimming came from the DNA. The top ten hold more than 1.2% of the sample, which has around 130,000 clones, around 82% seen once. Sequenced: peripheral blood. The receptor was derived from a man in his fifties or sixties with acute or convalescent COVID-19. This sequence joins TRBV7-2 and TRBJ2-7; 13 bases are shared with TRBD2. The DNA of the CDR3 is TGTGCCAGCAGCTTAGGACTAGCGGGAGGAGAGCAGTACTTC. Protein sequence: CASSLGLAGGEQYF.